This T cell receptor (beta chain) was captured by sequencing in a study of CD8 T cells in Susac syndrome. When the RNA was reverse transcribed, random hexamers were used with an input of roughly 0.45 to 1 ug. TCRdb re-called the immunoSEQ multiplex PCR reads with MiXCR, one entry per CDR3 protein. Among a few hundred thousand distinct CDR3 sequences listed, approximately 95% were seen once. CDR1 SGHVS and CDR2 FNYEAQ come from the germline V gene. This CDR3 is 16 amino acids long. With V trimmed by 5 bases and J by 0 bases, 6 bases remained unmatched. The chain links TRBV7-6 to TRBJ1-4; TRBD1 matches at 7 bases. Material for sequencing was CD4+ T cells from PBMCs. This clonotype was sampled from a human donor with multiple sclerosis. In DNA, the CDR3 is TGTGCCAGCAGCGTAGGGACAGCTACAACTAATGAAAAACTGTTTTTT. It specifies CASSVGTATTNEKLFF.